Reported below is one T cell receptor beta chain. TCRdb passed the 5' RACE reads through MiXCR, listing each CDR3 protein once. Counted here are tens of thousands of distinct CDR3 sequences, under 15% occurring once; the ten biggest clones make up around 4.3%. The germline V gene encodes CDR1 MNHNY and CDR2 SVGAGI (reference sequence). This CDR3 has 14 residues. After removal of 6 bases from V and 0 bases from J, the junction contained 5 bases not matched to a gene. This sample was taken from a study of early T cells in non-severe SARS-CoV-2 infection. The sequenced sample was whole blood. The genes are TRBV6-6 and TRBJ2-7; 7 bases line up with TRBD1. This receptor was obtained from an adult who was a healthcare worker with PCR-confirmed SARS-CoV-2 infection or an uninfected control (not recorded which). CDR3 nucleotides: TGTGCCAGCAGCTTCACAGGGGACTCCTACGAGCAGTACTTC. Protein product: CASSFTGDSYEQYF.